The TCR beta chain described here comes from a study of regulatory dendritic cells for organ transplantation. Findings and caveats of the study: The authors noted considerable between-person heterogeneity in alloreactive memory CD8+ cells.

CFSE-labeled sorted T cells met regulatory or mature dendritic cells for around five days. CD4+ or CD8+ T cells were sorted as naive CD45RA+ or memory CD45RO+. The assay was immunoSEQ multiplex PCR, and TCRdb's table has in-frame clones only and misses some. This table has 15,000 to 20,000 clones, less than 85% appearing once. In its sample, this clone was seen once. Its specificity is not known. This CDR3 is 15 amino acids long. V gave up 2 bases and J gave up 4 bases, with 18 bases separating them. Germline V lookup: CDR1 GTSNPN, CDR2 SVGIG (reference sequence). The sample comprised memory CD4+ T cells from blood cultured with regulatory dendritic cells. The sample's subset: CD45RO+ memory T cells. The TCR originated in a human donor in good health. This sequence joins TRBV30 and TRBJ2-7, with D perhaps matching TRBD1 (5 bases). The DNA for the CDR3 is TGTGCCTGGAGTTCCCCAGGAAGGGGAAGGTACGAGCAGTACTTC. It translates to CAWSSPGRGRYEQYF.